The clone carrying this T cell receptor beta chain was counted at least ten times. Antigen: not known. This entry belongs to a study of early T cells in non-severe SARS-CoV-2 infection. The germline V gene encodes CDR1 LGHNA and CDR2 YSLEER. V was trimmed by 1 base and J by 5 bases, leaving 11 bases between them. The CDR3 has 15 amino acids. Findings and limits, study-wide: Anti-spike CD8 specificities were favored by VDJdb matching, whose results missed private and CD4 specificities.

cDNA molecules, individually, were tagged with unique molecular identifiers. TCRdb recomputed calls from the 5' RACE reads with MiXCR, one row per CDR3 protein. Of about 36,000 distinct CDR3 sequences listed, 8.5% to 10% are singletons. This sequence was found in an adult who was a healthcare worker with PCR-confirmed SARS-CoV-2 infection or an uninfected control (not recorded which). Sequencing used whole blood. The genes are TRBV4-3 and TRBJ2-2; perhaps TRBD2 as D (6 bases). The CDR3 sequence is CASSQGHGGTGELFF. CDR3 bases: TGCGCCAGCAGCCAAGGGCATGGGGGGACCGGGGAGCTGTTTTTT.